These 4 T cell receptor beta chains came from one sample sequenced in a study of T cell responses to AZD1222 COVID-19 vaccine. Clones were sequenced by immunoSEQ multiplex PCR, and TCRdb holds only the in-frame ones, with some missing. The profile shows 150,000 to 200,000 clones, about 87% of them singletons. Source: peripheral blood, taken on day 0 of MenACWY control vaccination. The receptors were sampled from an adult in good health.

The rearrangement joins TRBV11-3 to TRBJ2-1; 14 positions agree with TRBD2. Unmatched junction bases numbered 7, after V lost 5 bases and J lost 7 bases. The CDR3 totals 16 residues. CDR1 and CDR2 from the germline V gene are SGHNT and YENEEA. The CDR3 spells CASSPGLAGGVNEQFF. DNA for the CDR3: TGTGCCAGCAGCCCCGGACTAGCGGGAGGAGTGAATGAGCAGTTCTTC. The full variable domain, completed using reference TRBV11-3 and TRBJ2-1, is EAGVVQSPRYKIIEKKQPVAFWCNPISGHNTLYWYLQNLGQGPELLIRYENEEAVDDSQLPKDRFSAERLKGVDSTLKIQPAELGDSAVYLCASSPGLAGGVNEQFFGPGTRLTVL.

The J gene is TRBJ1-5, the V gene TRBV28, with 7 positions matching TRBD1. In germline, CDR1 is MDHEN, CDR2 SYDVKM. CDR3 length: 16 amino acids. With 4 bases clipped from V and 0 bases from J, the junction kept 6 bases outside the gene matches. The CDR3 protein is CASSSLTGRSNQPQHF. CDR3 in DNA: TGTGCCAGCAGTTCCCTGACAGGGCGTAGCAATCAGCCCCAGCATTTT.

The V and J genes are TRBV24-1 and TRBJ2-5, with D possibly TRBD2 on 7 matching bases. Germline CDR1 is KGHDR and CDR2 is SFDVKD. The CDR3 has 17 residues. Trimming stripped 5 bases from V and 0 bases from J, with 18 bases between. The CDR3 DNA is TGTGCCACCAGTGGTGCCAAGGGGAGGGGGTACCAAGAGACCCAGTACTTC. Its protein product is CATSGAKGRGYQETQYF.

The chain combines TRBV30 with TRBJ1-6; D gene ambiguous. Trimming stripped 0 bases from V and 7 bases from J, with 19 bases between. Germline CDR1 is GTSNPN and CDR2 is SVGIG (reference sequence). The CDR3 consists of 17 residues. The CDR3 spells CAWSVHVAGFTNSPLHF. The CDR3 DNA sequence: TGTGCCTGGAGTGTACATGTGGCGGGGTTTACGAATTCACCCCTCCACTTT.